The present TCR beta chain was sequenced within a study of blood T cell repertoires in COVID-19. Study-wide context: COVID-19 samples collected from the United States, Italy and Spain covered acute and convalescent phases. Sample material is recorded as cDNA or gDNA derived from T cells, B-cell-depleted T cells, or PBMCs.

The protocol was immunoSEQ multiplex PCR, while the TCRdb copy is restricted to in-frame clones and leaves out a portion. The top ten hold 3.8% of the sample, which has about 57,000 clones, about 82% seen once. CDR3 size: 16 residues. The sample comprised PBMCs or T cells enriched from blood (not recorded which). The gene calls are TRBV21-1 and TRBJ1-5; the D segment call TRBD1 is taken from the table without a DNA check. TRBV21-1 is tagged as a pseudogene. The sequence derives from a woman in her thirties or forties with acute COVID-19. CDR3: CASSKRCRGSGQPQHF. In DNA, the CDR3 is TGTGCCAGCAGCAAAAGATGCAGGGGATCTGGACAGCCCCAGCATTTT.